The 27 T cell receptor beta chains given below trace back to one sample, sequenced in a study of blood T cell repertoires in COVID-19. Libraries were prepared by immunoSEQ multiplex PCR; TCRdb keeps only in-frame clonotypes and omits some of them. The sample lists some 130,000 clones; more than 70% were seen once. The sequenced sample consisted of peripheral blood. The source is a middle-aged man with acute or convalescent COVID-19.

This clone was seen only once. This chain uses TRBV24-1 with TRBJ1-2; maybe TRBD1 (5 bases). V was clipped by 5 bases and J by 9 bases, with 9 bases between them. Germline V CDR1 and CDR2: KGHDR, SFDVKD. This CDR3 comprises 11 residues. The CDR3 region has the DNA TGTGCCACCAGTGCGGGGGGTAGCTACACCTTC. This translates into CATSAGGSYTF.

This chain joins TRBV7-2 and TRBJ1-5; 8 positions match TRBD1. The CDR3 runs to 14 residues. From germline, CDR1 is SGHTA and CDR2 FQGNSA. J was trimmed by 5 bases and V by 5 bases; bases with no gene match: 5. The CDR3 region has the DNA TGTGCCAGCAGCCCTCAGACAGGGGATCAGCCCCAGCATTTT. Its protein is CASSPQTGDQPQHF.

The rearrangement uses TRBV7-9 and TRBJ1-2; no clear D gene. CDR1 and CDR2 from the germline V gene are SEHNR and FQNEAQ (reference sequence). Trimming took off 0 bases at V and 6 bases at J, with 8 bases between the two ends. This CDR3 comprises 13 residues. The CDR3 bases are TGTGCCAGCAGCTTAGCGGCCGGGGATGGCTACACCTTC. Amino acid sequence: CASSLAAGDGYTF.

The V gene is TRBV30, the J gene TRBJ1-6; D is possibly TRBD1 (5 bases). Germline CDR1 is GTSNPN and CDR2 is SVGIG (reference sequence). This CDR3 comprises 13 residues. V was clipped by 1 base and J by 11 bases, with 12 bases between them. The DNA for the CDR3 is TGTGCCTGGAGTGGGGGGACTCGTACACCCCTCCACTTT. It yields the protein CAWSGGTRTPLHF.

In this sample, this clone turned up once. This chain connects TRBV19 to TRBJ1-4, with a weak D call TRBD1 (5 bases). From germline, CDR1 is LNHDA and CDR2 SQIVND (reference sequence). The CDR3 has 17 residues. Trimming removed 2 bases at V and 5 bases at J, with 18 bases between. The CDR3 region has the DNA TGTGCCAGTAGTATAAGGGTTGCGGGGGTAACAAATGAAAAACTGTTTTTT. Residues: CASSIRVAGVTNEKLFF.

The chain employs TRBV11-2 and TRBJ1-3; possible D gene TRBD1, 6 bases. V shed 3 bases and J shed 5 bases, with 11 bases lying between them. The CDR3 spans 14 residues. Germline CDR1 reads SGHAT; CDR2 reads FQNNGV. The CDR3 region has the DNA TGTGCCAGCAGCTTTAATAGGGGGAGAAACACCATATATTTT. Translated, it gives CASSFNRGRNTIYF.

The chain uses TRBV5-1 and TRBJ1-4, with 9 bases identical to TRBD1. This CDR3 region has 14 residues. V trimming: 3 bases; J trimming: 5 bases; junction bases outside the gene matches: 2. In germline, CDR1 is SGHRS, CDR2 YFSETQ. Here the CDR3 DNA reads TGCGCCAGCAGCTCCGGACAGGGGAATGAAAAACTGTTTTTT. It encodes CASSSGQGNEKLFF. The full variable domain, rest sourced from reference TRBV5-1 and TRBJ1-4, is KAGVTQTPRYLIKTRGQQVTLSCSPISGHRSVSWYQQTPGQGLQFLFEYFSETQRNKGNFPGRFSGRQFSNSRSEMNVSTLELGDSALYLCASSSGQGNEKLFFGSGTQLSVL.

This sequence joins TRBV12-3 or TRBV12-4 and TRBJ2-1; no definite D call. There are 13 residues in the CDR3. V lost 4 bases, J lost 4 bases, and 8 bases lay in between. CDR3 amino acids: CASSSQVYNEQFF. The CDR3 DNA reads TGTGCCAGCAGTTCGCAGGTATACAATGAGCAGTTCTTC.

This chain joins TRBV7-9 and TRBJ2-7; 10 bases match TRBD1. The ends lost 5 bases at V and 0 bases at J; junction bases unmatched: 4. CDR1 is SEHNR and CDR2 is FQNEAQ in the germline V gene (reference sequence). The CDR3 spans 15 residues. The CDR3 DNA follows: TGTGCCAGCAGCCCTCGACAGGGGGCCTCCTACGAGCAGTACTTC. This translates into CASSPRQGASYEQYF.

The chain joins TRBV7-3 to TRBJ2-2, with 8 bases matching TRBD2. V lost 5 bases and J lost 7; bases outside the gene matches: 6. Germline V gene lookup returns CDR1 SGHTA and CDR2 FQGTGA. CDR3 length equals 14 residues. CDR3 in DNA: TGTGCCAGCAGCCCCGGGGGGGCCGTCGGGGAGCTGTTTTTT. Translation gives CASSPGGAVGELFF.

The rearrangement uses TRBV9 and TRBJ2-5; D gene uncertain. Trimming shortened V by 0 bases and J by 1 base, and 7 bases separated the two germline ends. CDR1 SGDLS and CDR2 YYNGEE come from the germline V gene. The CDR3 is 14 residues long. The CDR3 spells CASSVGTAQETQYF. For the CDR3, the DNA is TGTGCCAGCAGCGTAGGTACAGCCCAAGAGACCCAGTACTTC. Drawing the rest from reference TRBV9 and TRBJ2-5, the complete variable domain is DSGVTQTPKHLITATGQRVTLRCSPRSGDLSVYWYQQSLDQGLQFLIQYYNGEERAKGNILERFSAQQFPDLHSELNLSSLELGDSALYFCASSVGTAQETQYFGPGTRLLVL.

The V gene is TRBV5-5, the J gene TRBJ1-2, with 9 bases that match TRBD1. CDR1 SGHKS and CDR2 YYEKEE come from the germline V gene (reference sequence). The CDR3 runs to 14 residues. V shed 4 bases, J shed 1 base, and the junction held 2 bases outside the gene matches. CDR3 residues: CASSAGQGNYGYTF. The CDR3 DNA sequence: TGTGCCAGCAGCGCGGGACAGGGTAACTATGGCTACACCTTC.

The chain is built from TRBV19 and TRBJ1-1; 7 bases are a match to TRBD1. Germline V CDR1 and CDR2: LNHDA, SQIVND (reference sequence). The junction had 3 bases not matched to a gene; V was cut back by 7 bases and J by 1 base. The CDR3 spans 13 residues. The CDR3 bases are TGTGCCAGTACCCGACAGGGGAACACTGAAGCTTTCTTT. Its protein product is CASTRQGNTEAFF. Filled out from reference TRBV19 and TRBJ1-1, the complete variable domain reads DGGITQSPKYLFRKEGQNVTLSCEQNLNHDAMYWYRQDPGQGLRLIYYSQIVNDFQKGDIAEGYSVSREKKESFPLTVTSAQKNPTAFYLCASTRQGNTEAFFGQGTRLTVV.

This sequence joins TRBV7-9 and TRBJ1-1, with D unresolved. From germline, CDR1 is SEHNR and CDR2 FQNEAQ (reference sequence). Deletions cut 1 base from V and 5 bases from J, with 17 bases between. The CDR3 consists of 16 residues. The CDR3 spells CASSLGTGGSLTEAFF. DNA for the CDR3: TGTGCCAGCAGCTTAGGCACGGGCGGGAGTTTGACTGAAGCTTTCTTT.

The chain recombines TRBV2 with TRBJ1-2, with unresolved D. The length of the CDR3 is 12 residues. Per the germline V gene, CDR1 is SNHLY and CDR2 is FYNNEI. V lost 4 bases and J 7 bases, leaving 10 bases between the germline ends. For the CDR3, the DNA is TGTGCCAGCAGTGTACGGGGAGGTGGCTACACCTTC. Protein: CASSVRGGGYTF.

The genes are TRBV7-2 and TRBJ2-7; TRBD2 matches at 8 bases. The germline CDR1 and CDR2 sequences are SGHTA and FQGNSA. The V segment lost 6 bases and the J segment 2 bases; nucleotides outside the gene matches: 6. The CDR3 spans 14 residues. Here the CDR3 DNA reads TGTGCCAGCAGAGCCGGACTAGCCACCTACGAGCAGTACTTC. Residues: CASRAGLATYEQYF.

The chain combines TRBV7-9 with TRBJ1-4; 8 bases are shared with TRBD1. In germline, CDR1 is SEHNR, CDR2 FQNEAQ (reference sequence). V was clipped by 5 bases and J by 6 bases; unmatched bases: 11. The CDR3 consists of 16 residues. CDR3 residues: CASSAPGQGWDEKLFF. The CDR3 region has the DNA TGTGCCAGCAGCGCACCAGGACAGGGCTGGGATGAAAAACTGTTTTTT.

This clone has a single count. The chain recombines TRBV5-1 with TRBJ1-2; a possible D gene is TRBD1 (5 bases). Germline-derived CDR1 and CDR2 are SGHRS and YFSETQ. Trimming cost V 0 bases and J 8 bases, with 11 bases left between them. The CDR3 spans 13 residues. CDR3 sequence (DNA): TGCGCCAGCAGCTTGGGTGGGGCTGCGGGCTACACCTTC. As protein: CASSLGGAAGYTF.

The rearrangement uses TRBV7-2 and TRBJ2-1; D gene uncertain. Trimming shortened V by 5 bases and J by 8 bases, and 10 bases separated the two germline ends. Germline assignment: CDR1 SGHTA and CDR2 FQGNSA. This CDR3 is 12 amino acids long. CDR3 DNA: TGTGCCAGCAGCCTAGGGCTAGATGAGCAGTTCTTC. As protein: CASSLGLDEQFF.

The chain has TRBV7-9 and TRBJ1-3, with D unclear. Deletions cut 3 bases from V and 4 bases from J, with 13 bases between. Germline V gene sequence: CDR1 SEHNR, CDR2 FQNEAQ (reference sequence). CDR3 length: 15 residues. The CDR3 loop reads CASSFETLGGNTIYF. CDR3 DNA: TGTGCCAGCAGCTTCGAAACCCTGGGCGGAAACACCATATATTTT.

This clone was seen only once. The rearrangement uses TRBV6-6 and TRBJ1-2; D perhaps matches TRBD1 (6 bases). Trimming pared 5 bases from V and 7 bases from J, leaving 11 bases between. Germline V gene data show CDR1 as MNHNY and CDR2 as SVGAGI (reference sequence). The length of the CDR3 is 12 residues. CDR3 DNA: TGTGCCAGCAGTCCAGGGGTTGCTGGCTACACCTTC. This translates into CASSPGVAGYTF.

This chain links TRBV6-1 with TRBJ2-5; TRBD2 aligns across 15 bases. The germline gives CDR1 MNHNS, CDR2 SASEGT. This CDR3 has 16 amino acids. V dropped 3 bases and J dropped 3; count of bases not matched to a gene: 2. CDR3 protein: CASSEGLAGGEETQYF. The CDR3 bases are TGTGCCAGCAGTGAGGGACTAGCGGGGGGCGAAGAGACCCAGTACTTC.

The chain uses TRBV5-4 and TRBJ2-1; 9 bases are shared with TRBD2. There are 15 residues in the CDR3. Germline CDR1 and CDR2: SGHNT and YYREEE (reference sequence). J lost 9 bases, V lost 2 bases, and 9 bases had no gene match. This CDR3 reads CASSFGGRASREQFF. The CDR3 nucleotides are TGTGCCAGCAGCTTTGGCGGGAGGGCCAGTCGTGAGCAGTTCTTC.

The chain uses TRBV11-2 and TRBJ2-7, with TRBD1 identical over 7 bases. Germline V gives CDR1 SGHAT, CDR2 FQNNGV. J lost 3 bases, V lost 5 bases, and 10 bases had no gene match. CDR3 length equals 15 residues. The CDR3 loop reads CASSRQNRGHYEQYF. The DNA of the CDR3 is TGTGCCAGCAGCCGCCAAAACAGGGGACACTACGAGCAGTACTTC.

This CDR3 is CASASGPGGHYGYTF. The CDR3, as DNA: TGTGCCAGTGCCTCCGGCCCAGGGGGCCACTATGGCTACACCTTC. V is TRBV19 and J is TRBJ1-2; 8 nucleotides agree with TRBD1. This CDR3 contains 15 residues. Germline V gene lookup returns CDR1 LNHDA and CDR2 SQIVND (reference sequence). With 8 bases clipped from V and 3 bases from J, the junction kept 11 bases outside the gene matches.

This clone was seen a handful of times. V is TRBV19 and J is TRBJ1-4; 9 bases line up with TRBD1. The CDR3 extends over 17 amino acids. Germline trimming cut 6 bases from V and 6 bases from J; bases unmatched to any gene: 14. Germline V gene data show CDR1 as LNHDA and CDR2 as SQIVND (reference sequence). The CDR3 sequence: CASSQTHPTGGYEKLFF. CDR3 sequence (DNA): TGTGCCAGTAGCCAGACCCACCCGACAGGGGGATATGAAAAACTGTTTTTT. The full variable domain, its missing parts supplied by reference TRBV19 and TRBJ1-4, is DGGITQSPKYLFRKEGQNVTLSCEQNLNHDAMYWYRQDPGQGLRLIYYSQIVNDFQKGDIAEGYSVSREKKESFPLTVTSAQKNPTAFYLCASSQTHPTGGYEKLFFGSGTQLSVL.

The gene calls are TRBV2 and TRBJ2-4, with D perhaps matching TRBD1 (5 bases). Germline CDR1 reads SNHLY; CDR2 reads FYNNEI. V was cut by 6 bases and J by 6 bases, with 9 bases left in between. This CDR3 has 12 amino acids. The CDR3 DNA follows: TGTGCCAGCAGCCCCGACAGAAACATTCAGTACTTC. Translated: CASSPDRNIQYF.